Listed below are T cell receptor beta chains from one sample, sequenced in a study of technical replicates of blood from a handful of donors. Generated by immunoSEQ multiplex PCR, the TCRdb table keeps only in-frame clones and is missing some. The table includes roughly 100,000 clones, approximately 96% detected once. Sequenced input: T cells isolated from PBMCs. The source of these receptors is a human donor in good health. The CDR3 runs from the conserved cysteine through the conserved F or W. The D gene is left open where the match is weak. Clone size, where shown, is once, few, many, or a class for clones that have expanded.

TRBV6-5,TRBJ1-2,.,.,CASSYLGQTYGYTF,TGTGCCAGCAGTTACCTCGGACAGACCTATGGCTACACCTTC
TRBV28,TRBJ2-7,.,TRBD1,CASSLIRDSYEQYF,TGTGCCAGCAGCCTAATCCGGGACAGCTACGAGCAGTACTTC
TRBV29-1,TRBJ2-2,.,TRBD2,CSVEGDWWTGAGDTGELFF,TGCAGCGTTGAGGGGGACTGGTGGACTGGAGCGGGGGACACCGGGGAGCTGTTTTTT
TRBV27,TRBJ1-1,once,.,CASSLSRNTEAFF,TGTGCCAGCAGTTTATCCCGGAACACTGAAGCTTTCTTT
TRBV10-3,TRBJ2-2,once,.,CADQGSANTGELFF,TGTGCCGACCAGGGATCCGCGAACACCGGGGAGCTGTTTTTT
TRBV2,TRBJ1-4,.,.,CASSEAWPEEDEKLFF,TGTGCCAGCAGTGAAGCATGGCCGGAGGAGGATGAAAAACTGTTTTTT
TRBV13,TRBJ1-1,few,.,CASSLGPGNEAFF,TGTGCCAGCAGCTTAGGCCCAGGGAATGAAGCTTTCTTT
TRBV5-1,TRBJ2-1,.,.,CASSRKGAAPSSSYNEQFF,TGCGCCAGCAGCCGAAAAGGGGCCGCCCCATCTAGCTCCTACAATGAGCAGTTCTTC
TRBV5-4,TRBJ2-7,.,TRBD1,CASRRQGLGYEQYF,TGTGCCAGCAGACGACAGGGCCTTGGATACGAGCAGTACTTC
TRBV27,TRBJ1-1,.,TRBD1,CASSFGTANTEAFF,TGTGCCAGCAGTTTTGGGACAGCGAACACTGAAGCTTTCTTT
TRBV6-6,TRBJ2-1,.,TRBD2,CASSFSGGGPYNEQFF,TGTGCCAGCAGTTTTTCCGGGGGGGGGCCTTACAATGAGCAGTTCTTC
TRBV28,TRBJ2-7,once,.,CASSFSLIASQGIHYEQYF,TGTGCCAGCAGTTTTAGCCTCATAGCTTCACAAGGAATACACTACGAGCAGTACTTC
TRBV2,TRBJ2-4,.,TRBD2,CASRTSGMAKNIQYF,TGTGCCAGCCGGACTAGCGGGATGGCCAAAAACATTCAGTACTTC
TRBV7-2,TRBJ1-3,once,.,CASSLNAPGAGNTIYF,TGTGCCAGCAGCTTAAACGCGCCAGGCGCTGGAAACACCATATATTTT
TRBV7-9,TRBJ2-2,.,TRBD2,CASSQTSGYTGELFF,TGTGCCAGCAGCCAGACTAGCGGGTACACCGGGGAGCTGTTTTTT
TRBV6-1,TRBJ2-7,.,.,CASTVYREGEQYF,TGTGCCAGCACTGTCTACAGGGAGGGCGAGCAGTACTTC
TRBV11-1,TRBJ2-7,.,TRBD1,CASSQDRGTYEQYF,TGTGCCAGCAGTCAAGACAGGGGAACCTACGAGCAGTACTTC
TRBV6-5,TRBJ1-1,.,.,CASSPRTAEAFF,TGTGCCAGCAGCCCAAGGACAGCTGAAGCTTTCTTT
TRBV19,TRBJ1-1,.,.,CASSIWGDKLNTEAFF,TGTGCCAGTAGTATTTGGGGAGATAAGTTGAACACTGAAGCTTTCTTT
TRBV10-3,TRBJ1-5,once,TRBD1,CAISGQGQPQHF,TGTGCCATCAGTGGACAGGGACAGCCCCAGCATTTT
TRBV6-5,TRBJ1-1,.,.,CASSYFGVGTEAFF,TGTGCCAGCAGTTATTTCGGGGTCGGCACTGAAGCTTTCTTT
TRBV11-2,TRBJ1-6,once,.,CASTTPRGGLFSSSPLHF,TGTGCCAGCACCACCCCTCGAGGAGGGTTGTTTAGTAGTTCACCCCTCCACTTT
TRBV2,TRBJ2-5,.,TRBD2,CASSRLAGSHETQYF,TGTGCCAGCAGCCGACTAGCGGGGTCACACGAGACCCAGTACTTC
TRBV6-1,TRBJ1-1,.,.,CASSPGYLMNTEAFF,TGTGCCAGCAGCCCAGGGTACCTCATGAACACTGAAGCTTTCTTT
TRBV7-9,TRBJ1-2,.,.,CASSSAPGGGYTF,TGTGCCAGCAGCTCCGCCCCGGGCGGGGGCTACACCTTC
TRBV7-3,TRBJ1-5,once,.,CASMVAEHSNQPQHF,TGTGCCAGCATGGTAGCGGAGCATAGCAATCAGCCCCAGCATTTT
TRBV28,TRBJ1-2,once,TRBD1,CASSPPPGQAERYTF,TGTGCCAGCAGTCCACCGCCGGGACAGGCCGAGCGCTACACCTTC
TRBV15,TRBJ2-1,.,TRBD2,CATSRPLTSGIGNEQFF,TGTGCCACCAGCAGACCATTAACTAGCGGGATCGGCAATGAGCAGTTCTTC
TRBV28,TRBJ1-1,.,TRBD1,CASSLYRTGVPNTEAFF,TGTGCCAGCAGTTTGTATAGGACAGGGGTACCGAATACTGAAGCTTTCTTT
TRBV5-4,TRBJ2-3,.,TRBD2,CASGLAGATDTQYF,TGTGCCAGCGGACTAGCGGGAGCCACAGATACGCAGTATTTT
TRBV6-6,TRBJ2-1,.,TRBD2,CASSYQREEPYNEQFF,TGTGCCAGCAGTTACCAGCGGGAGGAACCCTACAATGAGCAGTTCTTC
TRBV7-3,TRBJ2-1,.,.,CASSPRGYNEQFF,TGTGCCAGCAGCCCCCGCGGCTACAATGAGCAGTTCTTC
TRBV19,TRBJ2-5,.,.,CASSSRARETQYF,TGTGCCAGTAGCTCCAGGGCCCGGGAGACCCAGTACTTC
TRBV7-8,TRBJ1-5,.,TRBD1,CASSLARQGGNQPQHF,TGTGCCAGCAGCTTAGCGCGCCAGGGGGGCAATCAGCCCCAGCATTTT
TRBV2,TRBJ2-2,once,TRBD1,CASSTDREMAGELFF,TGTGCCAGCAGTACTGACAGGGAGATGGCCGGGGAGCTGTTTTTT
TRBV5-1,TRBJ2-3,.,.,CASSRFSSTDTQYF,TGCGCCAGCAGCCGTTTCTCTAGCACAGATACGCAGTATTTT
TRBV28,TRBJ2-7,.,TRBD1,CASSPSVGTDLYEQYF,TGTGCCAGCAGCCCGTCTGTCGGGACAGATCTCTACGAGCAGTACTTC
TRBV6-4,TRBJ2-1,.,.,CASSDGGLPYNEQFF,TGTGCCAGCAGTGATGGAGGGCTGCCCTACAATGAGCAGTTCTTC
TRBV7-2,TRBJ1-5,.,TRBD1,CASSPGQTFQPQHF,TGTGCCAGCAGCCCGGGACAGACTTTCCAGCCCCAGCATTTT
TRBV7-9,TRBJ2-7,.,.,CASSLYPGRSSYEQYF,TGTGCCAGCAGCTTATATCCAGGGAGGAGCTCCTACGAGCAGTACTTC
TRBV28,TRBJ1-1,.,TRBD1,CASSATGGRTEAFF,TGTGCCAGCAGTGCGACAGGGGGCAGGACTGAAGCTTTCTTT